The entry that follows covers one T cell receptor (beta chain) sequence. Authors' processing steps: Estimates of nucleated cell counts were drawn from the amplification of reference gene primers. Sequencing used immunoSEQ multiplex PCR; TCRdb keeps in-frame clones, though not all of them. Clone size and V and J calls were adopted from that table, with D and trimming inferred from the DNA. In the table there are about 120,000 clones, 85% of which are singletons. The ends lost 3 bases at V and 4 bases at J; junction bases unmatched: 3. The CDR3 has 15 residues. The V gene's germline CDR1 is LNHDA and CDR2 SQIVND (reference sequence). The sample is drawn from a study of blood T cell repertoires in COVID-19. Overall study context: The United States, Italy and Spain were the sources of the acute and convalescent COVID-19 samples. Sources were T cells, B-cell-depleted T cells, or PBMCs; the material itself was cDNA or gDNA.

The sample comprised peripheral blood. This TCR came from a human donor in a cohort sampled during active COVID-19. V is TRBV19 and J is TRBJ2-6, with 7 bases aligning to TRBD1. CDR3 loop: CASSMGQTGANVLTF. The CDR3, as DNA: TGTGCCAGTAGTATGGGACAGACGGGGGCCAACGTCCTGACTTTC.